These 14 T cell receptor beta chains originate from one sample sequenced in a study of blood T cells in healthy people across ages. The use of a sample-barcoded 5' primer and a J-beta primer mix characterized a second PCR of roughly 7 to 11 cycles. TCRdb called the 5' RACE reads again in MiXCR, with one record for every CDR3 protein. This sample yields hundreds of thousands of distinct CDR3 sequences, of which approximately 30% are seen a single time; approximately 14% belongs to the top ten. Sequenced input: blood. The receptors were gathered from a woman aged 80 or older in good health.

The chain combines TRBV2 with TRBJ1-2; D ambiguous. The CDR3 runs 11 residues. CDR1 and CDR2 (germline): SNHLY, FYNNEI. The ends were cut back, 8 bases at V and 4 bases at J, with 8 bases in the middle. CDR3 in amino acids: CASGESYGYTF. CDR3 in DNA: TGTGCCAGCGGGGAAAGCTATGGCTACACCTTC.

Many counts were recorded for this clonotype. This CDR3 is CASSSTDGGSSYNEQFF. Written as DNA, the CDR3 is TGTGCCAGCAGCTCCACGGACGGCGGGAGCTCCTACAATGAGCAGTTCTTC. V gene TRBV21-1 combines with J gene TRBJ2-1. TRBV21-1 represents a pseudogene. The CDR3 runs 17 residues.

About this clonotype itself: This clone may be a read error of a much larger clone one base away. V gene TRBV4-1 combines with J gene TRBJ2-1; D uncertain. The J call may be mistaken, given a closer DNA end match to TRBJ2-7. Germline assignment: CDR1 MGHRA and CDR2 YSYEKL. The CDR3 contains 14 residues. The CDR3 nucleotides are TGCGCCAGCAGCCCCACTGAGGCTTACAATGAGCAGTACTTC. This sequence encodes CASSPTEAYNEQYF.

The chain is built from TRBV3-1 and TRBJ2-5; tentatively, D is TRBD1 or TRBD2 (7 bases each). The CDR3 consists of 16 residues. Germline assignment: CDR1 LGHDT and CDR2 YNNKEL (reference sequence). Trimming took 4 bases from V and 11 from J, leaving 26 bases between them. CDR3 sequence (DNA): TGTGCCAGCAGCCGAGCCCAGGGGGGAGGGGACAATGAGCAGTACTTC. Its translation is CASSRAQGGGDNEQYF.

This clonotype was seen at least ten times. CDR3 loop: CASSFPHSGGEETQYF. In nucleotides, the CDR3 is TGTGCCAGCAGCTTTCCGCACAGCGGGGGGGAAGAGACCCAGTACTTC. The chain joins TRBV13 to TRBJ2-5; 10 bases map to TRBD2. The CDR3 spans 16 residues. J gave up 3 bases and V 3 bases, and 7 bases lay outside the gene matches. CDR1 PRHDT and CDR2 FYEKMQ come from the germline V gene (reference sequence).

This clonotype was seen many times. The rearrangement joins TRBV20-1 to TRBJ2-5; 10 bases agree with TRBD2. In germline, CDR1 is DFQATT, CDR2 SNEGSKA (reference sequence). J lost 5 bases, V lost 4 bases, and 13 bases had no gene match. This CDR3 spans 16 amino acids. The CDR3 here is CSATAGTSDVGETQYF. Here the CDR3 DNA reads TGCAGTGCTACAGCCGGGACTAGCGACGTGGGGGAGACCCAGTACTTC.

This clonotype has more than one count but fewer than ten. A much larger clone differs by one base, so this may be a read error. The chain employs TRBV20-1 and TRBJ2-5; possibly TRBD1 or TRBD2 for D (6 bases each). V dropped 0 bases and J dropped 11 bases, with 22 bases sitting between them. This CDR3 comprises 15 residues. Germline CDR1 DFQATT, CDR2 SNEGSKA (reference sequence). The CDR3 sequence: CSARDQFGGGNEQYF. CDR3 sequence (DNA): TGCAGTGCTAGAGACCAATTCGGGGGCGGGAATGAGCAGTACTTC.

Comment on this clonotype: It may be a read error: a sequence one base away is much more abundant. V gene TRBV20-1 combines with J gene TRBJ1-2, with D unclear. Per the germline V gene, CDR1 is DFQATT and CDR2 is SNEGSKA (reference sequence). The V end was cut by 2 bases, the J end by 3 bases, with 7 bases between. The CDR3 totals 12 residues. CDR3 sequence (DNA): TGCAGTGCTAGAACCCGGGACTATGGCTACACCTTC. It specifies CSARTRDYGYTF.

Comments on this clonotype: One end of the junction is discordant with germline, which a read error may explain. The V and J genes are TRBV5-6 and TRBJ1-6; D gene unclear. Per germline, CDR1 SGHDT and CDR2 YYEEEE. CDR3 size: 15 residues. The CDR3: CAGSLEVGLTSPLHF. CDR3 DNA: TGTGCCGGCAGCTTGGAGGTAGGGCTGACTTCACCCCTCCACTTT.

This clonotype was recorded at least ten times. The chain is built from TRBV15 and TRBJ1-5, with no clear D. There are 12 residues in the CDR3. Trimming left V 6 bases short and J 1 base short, with 4 bases between. The germline V gene has CDR1 LNHNV and CDR2 YYDKDF (reference sequence). The CDR3 DNA sequence: TGTGCCACCAGTAGGAGCAATCAGCCCCAGCATTTT. Protein product: CATSRSNQPQHF.

CDR3: CASPDRAPNYGYTF. The CDR3 DNA reads as TGTGCCAGCCCTGATAGGGCCCCTAACTATGGCTACACCTTC. This chain connects TRBV6-8 to TRBJ1-2, with D hard to call. The CDR3 has 14 residues. Per germline, CDR1 MNHGY and CDR2 SAAAGT. V lost 8 bases, J lost 0 bases, and 13 bases lay in between.

This clonotype was seen at least ten times. This chain links TRBV28 with TRBJ2-7; D perhaps matches TRBD1 (6 bases). The germline gives CDR1 MDHEN, CDR2 SYDVKM. V lost 3 bases and J lost 2, with 20 bases in between. The CDR3 runs to 17 residues. The CDR3 DNA reads as TGTGCCAGCAGTTTGGATCTCGAGGGGGACCCGACCTACGAGCAGTACTTC. Protein sequence: CASSLDLEGDPTYEQYF.

This clonotype was seen at least ten times. This sequence joins TRBV6-5 and TRBJ1-4, with 7 bases that match TRBD1. The CDR3 runs 15 residues. V dropped 4 bases and J dropped 5; count of bases not matched to a gene: 7. CDR1 is MNHEY and CDR2 is SVGAGI in the germline V gene. CDR3: CASSSWDSGNEKLFF. The DNA of the CDR3 is TGTGCCAGCAGTTCCTGGGACAGCGGGAATGAAAAACTGTTTTTT.

This clonotype was seen repeatedly, ten times or more. The CDR3 DNA sequence: TGTGCCAGCAGCTTAGAACTTAGCCCAGTGGGGGGGGAGCAGTTCTTC. Its protein product is CASSLELSPVGGEQFF. V and J are TRBV7-8 and TRBJ2-1; TRBD2 agrees at 7 bases. CDR1 SGHVS and CDR2 FQNEAQ come from the germline V gene. V trimming: 1 base; J trimming: 10 bases; junction bases outside the gene matches: 13. This CDR3 has 16 amino acids.